The rows below give T cell receptor beta chains drawn from one sample of a study of T cell repertoires in cytomegalovirus infection. MiXCR, run by TCRdb on the reads, gives a single entry per CDR3 protein. The table records around 530,000 distinct CDR3 sequences, about 25% of them present only once. Sequencing used PBMCs. All receptors derive from a human donor in good health (CMV status not recorded). Some clones in this sample may be carry-over from other donors' samples. Each CDR3 is given with its conserved first and last residue. A D gene is named only where the DNA matches it firmly. Size is stated for part of the rows, as once, few or many counts, or as a class when the clone is expanded.

d_call j_call v_call clone_size cdr3_nt cdr3_aa
TRBD2 TRBJ2-7 TRBV28 few TGTGCCAGCAGTTTAAACCGGGAGGGCTACGAGCAGTACTTC CASSLNREGYEQYF
. TRBJ1-1 TRBV7-6 few TGTGCCAGCAGCCGATCGATGACAGTGAACACTGAAGCTTTCTTT CASSRSMTVNTEAFF
. TRBJ2-1 TRBV5-1 few TGCGCCAGCAGCTCGCACGTTGGCAATGAGCAGTTCTTC CASSSHVGNEQFF
. TRBJ1-6 TRBV14 . TGTGCCAGCAGCCAAGCCCCCCGATCACCCCTCCACTTT CASSQAPRSPLHF
TRBD2 TRBJ2-7 TRBV7-9 . TGTGCCAGCACCTTCGCGGGAGGGGTCGACGAGCAGTACTTC CASTFAGGVDEQYF
. TRBJ1-1 TRBV7-9 few TGTGCCGGGCAGGTGGTGAACACTGAAGCTTTCTTT CAGQVVNTEAFF
. TRBJ1-1 TRBV5-1 . TGCGCCAGCAGCTCCGACGGATACACTGAAGCTTTCTTT CASSSDGYTEAFF
. TRBJ1-2 TRBV13 . TGTGCCAGCAGTCAATGGACGGGCGGTAACTATGGCTACACCTTC CASSQWTGGNYGYTF
. TRBJ2-7 TRBV19 few TGTGCCAGTAGTATATGGGTGACATCATCCTCCTACGAGCAGTACTTC CASSIWVTSSSYEQYF
. TRBJ2-6 TRBV7-6 few TGTGCCAGCAGCTATTCCCCCTCTGGGGCCAACGTCCTGACTTTC CASSYSPSGANVLTF
. TRBJ2-5 TRBV7-2 many TGTGCCAGCAGCTTAGCGGGCGGGCACCAAGAGACCCAGTACTTC CASSLAGGHQETQYF
TRBD2 TRBJ2-1 TRBV13 . TGTGCCAGCAGCTTGGGCGGGAGACTCCCCAATGAGCAGTTCTTC CASSLGGRLPNEQFF
TRBD1 TRBJ1-2 TRBV7-2 . TGTGCCAGCAGCTTCGACAGGGGGTTCAATGGCTACACCTTC CASSFDRGFNGYTF
. TRBJ1-1 TRBV7-6 many TGTGCCAGCAGCTTAGATTCCTACGGAATGAACACTGAAGCTTTCTTT CASSLDSYGMNTEAFF
. TRBJ2-3 TRBV20-1 . TGCAGTGCTAGCCTAGGCACAGATACGCAGTATTTT CSASLGTDTQYF
TRBD1 TRBJ1-2 TRBV7-6 few TGTGCCAGCAGCGCAAGCTCCGGGACAGGGGGCACCGGGGCCTATGGCTACACCTTC CASSASSGTGGTGAYGYTF
. TRBJ2-5 TRBV7-2 . TGTGCCAGCAGCTTTTCGGGGCACGAGACCCAGTACTTC CASSFSGHETQYF
TRBD2 TRBJ2-7 TRBV27 . TGTGCCAGCAGTTTAGGGGGAGGGCCACGCGAGCAGTACTTC CASSLGGGPREQYF
. TRBJ1-3 TRBV7-9 many TGTGCCAGCAGCCAACAGGGCGACACCATATATTTT CASSQQGDTIYF
. TRBJ2-3 TRBV12-3/TRBV12-4 . TGTGCCAGCAGGTGGGACCCAACAGATACGCAGTATTTT CASRWDPTDTQYF
. TRBJ1-5 TRBV5-6 . TGTGCCAGCAGCTTGTTCCGGACACCCAATCAGCCCCAGCATTTT CASSLFRTPNQPQHF
. TRBJ2-7 TRBV6-6 . TGTGCCAGCAGTTACGTAATCTACCACGAGCAGTACTTC CASSYVIYHEQYF
. TRBJ1-1 TRBV6-6 . TGTGCCAGCAGTTACATGTTTGCGGATTTTGGTCCCCGGCTCACGAACACTGAAGCTTTCTTT CASSYMFADFGPRLTNTEAFF
. TRBJ1-1 TRBV6-2/TRBV6-3 . TGTGCCAGCAGGTCAGGGGATACCTACACTGAAGCTTTCTTT CASRSGDTYTEAFF
. TRBJ2-3 TRBV7-2 many TGTGCCAGCAGCTTAGGGCACTACGAAAACACAGATACGCAGTATTTT CASSLGHYENTDTQYF
. TRBJ2-5 TRBV6-2/TRBV6-3 few TGTGCCAGCAACGCTCTTGGGGAGACCCAGTACTTC CASNALGETQYF
TRBD2 TRBJ2-3 TRBV7-9 few TGTGCCAGCAGCCTCCTGACTAGCGGCCGGTGGAATACGCAGTATTTT CASSLLTSGRWNTQYF
. TRBJ2-3 TRBV2 . TGTGCCAGCAGTGAAGAGGGACGAGGCACAGATACGCAGTATTTT CASSEEGRGTDTQYF
TRBD2 TRBJ2-5 TRBV9 . TGTGCCAGCAGCGTAGGACTAGCGGGAGGCATAGAGACCCAGTACTTC CASSVGLAGGIETQYF
. TRBJ1-4 TRBV25-1 . TGTGCCAGCAGTGAGAGGACTGGGTCCAATGAAAAACTGTTTTTT CASSERTGSNEKLFF
. TRBJ2-2 TRBV7-9 few TGTGCCAGCAGCTTGGGGTACGAGACCGGGGAGCTGTTTTTT CASSLGYETGELFF
. TRBJ1-4 TRBV7-2 few TGTGCCAGCAGCACCGGACAGAATGAAAAACTGTTTTTT CASSTGQNEKLFF
TRBD1 TRBJ2-5 TRBV11-1 . TGTGCCAGCAGTTCACAGCCCGGGACAGAAGGGGAGACCCAGTACTTC CASSSQPGTEGETQYF
. TRBJ2-7 TRBV20-1 . TGCAGTGCCCCGGGGACCTACGAGCAGTACTTC CSAPGTYEQYF
. TRBJ2-5 TRBV3-1 once TGTGCCAGCAGCCAAGATCGGTACAAGCGGACCCAGTACTTC CASSQDRYKRTQYF
TRBD1 TRBJ1-1 TRBV12-3/TRBV12-4 few TGTGCCAGCAGATACTTGACAGGGTACACTGAAGCTTTCTTT CASRYLTGYTEAFF
. TRBJ2-7 TRBV7-2 many TGTGCCAGCAGAGCGGAGTACGAGCAGTACTTC CASRAEYEQYF
TRBD2 TRBJ2-1 TRBV2 few TGTGCCAGCAGTGAACGAGCGGGAGGGCTAAATGAGCAGTTCTTC CASSERAGGLNEQFF
TRBD2 TRBJ2-5 TRBV11-2 . TGTGCCAGCAGCTCGCCGACTAGCGGGAGGGTAGAGACCCAGTACTTC CASSSPTSGRVETQYF
. TRBJ1-1 TRBV5-6 . TGTGCCAGCAGCTTGCAGGACCCCAACACTGAAGCTTTCTTT CASSLQDPNTEAFF
. TRBJ2-3 TRBV20-1 once TGCAGTCTGCTGGGGCACACAGATACGCAGTATTTT CSLLGHTDTQYF
TRBD1 TRBJ1-5 TRBV19 . TGTGCCAGTACCAAGGGGACAGGGATCGGTCAGCCCCAGCATTTT CASTKGTGIGQPQHF
TRBD2 TRBJ2-3 TRBV7-8 many TGTGCCAGCAGCTGGGGACTAGCGGGATTACCTAGCACAGATACGCAGTATTTT CASSWGLAGLPSTDTQYF
TRBD1 TRBJ1-2 TRBV7-9 few TGTGCCAGCAGCCCAAGAGGGGACAGTGGCTACACCTTC CASSPRGDSGYTF
. TRBJ2-5 TRBV7-2 . TGTGCCAGCAGCTTACAAGCGGGCGGTCAAGAGACCCAGTACTTC CASSLQAGGQETQYF
. TRBJ2-1 TRBV7-2 many TGTGCCACTCGTGGCGGCTACAATGAGCAGTTCTTC CATRGGYNEQFF
. TRBJ2-1 TRBV6-2/TRBV6-3 . TGTGCCAGCAGTTCGGACGTCGCCAGCTCCTACAATGAGCAGTTCTTC CASSSDVASSYNEQFF
TRBD1 TRBJ2-1 TRBV24-1 . TGTGCCACCAGTGATATGGGACAGGGGCTGAATGAGCAGTTCTTC CATSDMGQGLNEQFF
. TRBJ1-5 TRBV30 . TGTGCCTGGAGTGTCGGCCGAAATCAGCCCCAGCATTTT CAWSVGRNQPQHF
. TRBJ2-6 TRBV3-1 few TGTGCCAGCAGCCAAGAGGTGCCGGGGTATCCTGGGGCCAACGTCCTGACTTTC CASSQEVPGYPGANVLTF
. TRBJ2-1 TRBV12-3/TRBV12-4 . TGTGCCAGCAGTCGGCCGGGACCGCAGTTCTTC CASSRPGPQFF
TRBD1 TRBJ1-2 TRBV11-2 few TGTGCCAGCAGCCCACAGGGGGCCGGTGGCTACACCTTC CASSPQGAGGYTF
. TRBJ2-7 TRBV4-1 few TGCGCCAGCAGCCAAGAGAGGGGTACAGCCTACGAGCAGTACTTC CASSQERGTAYEQYF
TRBD2 TRBJ2-5 TRBV6-1 few TGTGCCAGCAGTACTAGCGGGAGCGGGAAAGAGACCCAGTACTTC CASSTSGSGKETQYF
TRBD1 TRBJ2-7 TRBV6-6 . TGTGCCAGCAGTTTCCCGAGGACAGGGGGCGCGGGGGAGCAGTACTTC CASSFPRTGGAGEQYF
. TRBJ2-1 TRBV5-1 . TGCGCCGGCAGCGCGGGATTCCTGGATGAGCAGTTCTTC CAGSAGFLDEQFF
TRBD1 TRBJ1-2 TRBV7-2 many TGTGCCAGCAGCTCGGGACAGGGGGAAGGCTACACCTTC CASSSGQGEGYTF